The rows below give T cell receptor beta chains drawn from one sample of a study of beta chain features in type 1 diabetes. TCRdb keeps only in-frame clones here, not all; method: immunoSEQ multiplex PCR. Seen here are fewer than 400,000 clones, approximately 8.2% observed once, and the top ten hold approximately 0.47%. Sequencing was performed on central memory CD4+ T cells from blood. These receptors were collected from a woman aged 18-29 years in good health. Both conserved end residues are trimmed from each CDR3. Fields, in order: V gene, clone size, CDR3 protein. Clone size is stated in some rows and not others, as once, few, many or a class when expanded.

TRBV6-5	-	ASAPRDRAYNEQF
TRBV28	-	ASIGPFGYNEQF
TRBV7-9	-	ASSSGTSLGDTQY
TRBV5-1	few	ASSIRQVRGSNTEAF
TRBV18	-	ASSLDNTGELF
TRBV7-2	-	ASSFVNSYEQY
TRBV18	few	ASSQIAGEDTQY
TRBV5-1	-	ASSQNTGSDEQY
TRBV4-3	-	ASSHFGTSNSYEQY
TRBV7-9	few	ASSSTFRDSTEQY
TRBV2	few	ASSEGSGWDTQY
TRBV15	few	ATSRGSSGRLHNEQF
TRBV2	few	ASSATTDTQY
TRBV28	-	ASSKLAGASYEQY
TRBV16	many	ASSPPDRAEQY
TRBV10-2	few	ASSDPTGTGFHEQY
TRBV6-1	-	ASSAFSGDEQF
TRBV7-2	-	ASSFGRGNTEAF
TRBV13	many	ASSPSGAGANVLT
TRBV7-8	-	ASSYQGRLNTEAF
TRBV19	few	ASSRIVAGGRWF
TRBV7-2	few	ASSLRLGLVYNEQF
TRBV5-1	few	ASSLDSGTNEQY
TRBV7-2	few	ASSSGQVIGNEQF
TRBV11-2	few	ASTAGTTRETQY
TRBV12-2	-	ASRLANRGGQPQH